The rows below give T cell receptor beta chains drawn from one sample of a study of OX40 agonist ivuxolimab in advanced cancers. TCRdb's copy holds only in-frame clones and misses some; the assay was immunoSEQ multiplex PCR. The sample contains under 90,000 clones, roughly 88% of which appear only once. The specimen was CD4+ or CD8+ T cells sorted from blood, collected in a trial of the OX40 agonist ivuxolimab. The receptors were sampled from an adult with an advanced solid tumor such as melanoma, head and neck, liver or kidney cancer. Each CDR3 is given with its conserved first and last residue. A D gene is named only where the DNA matches it firmly. Only part of the rows carry a size: once, few, many, or a class if the clone is expanded.

d_gene,abundance,len,j_gene,v_gene,CDR3aa,CDR3nt
TRBD1,-,15,TRBJ1-1,TRBV7-2,CASSPPTGGATEAFF,TGTGCCAGCAGCCCCCCGACAGGGGGCGCGACTGAAGCTTTCTTT
-,-,16,TRBJ2-7,TRBV10-1,CASSDQAINSGGEQYF,TGCGCCAGCAGTGATCAAGCGATAAATTCCGGGGGCGAGCAGTACTTC
-,-,16,TRBJ2-2,TRBV14,CASSKGLFSLAGELFF,TGTGCCAGCAGTAAAGGACTATTTAGTCTTGCCGGGGAGCTGTTTTTT
-,medium-sized,12,TRBJ2-7,TRBV5-6,CASSQDRYQQYF,TGTGCCAGCAGCCAAGACAGGTATCAGCAGTACTTC
TRBD1,-,13,TRBJ1-2,TRBV6-6,CASRDPGGTGYTF,TGTGCCAGCAGGGACCCAGGGGGAACTGGCTACACCTTC
-,-,19,TRBJ1-4,TRBV4-2,CASSQDFTPGADGTEKLFF,TGTGCCAGCAGCCAAGACTTCACCCCAGGGGCCGACGGAACGGAAAAACTGTTTTTT
-,-,13,TRBJ1-1,TRBV7-9,CASSLGGRRAAFF,TGTGCCAGCAGCTTGGGGGGGCGAAGGGCAGCTTTCTTT
-,-,10,TRBJ1-1,TRBV28,CASGRTEAFF,TGTGCCAGTGGGAGAACTGAAGCTTTCTTT
-,-,13,TRBJ2-1,TRBV4-1,CASTRDSYNEQFF,TGCGCCAGCACCCGGGACTCCTACAATGAGCAGTTCTTC
-,-,12,TRBJ2-7,TRBV5-1,CASSSDLYEQYF,TGCGCCAGCAGCTCGGACCTCTACGAGCAGTACTTC
-,-,15,TRBJ1-4,TRBV6-6,CASRPTATTNEKLFF,TGTGCCAGCAGACCAACAGCAACAACTAATGAAAAACTGTTTTTT
-,-,13,TRBJ2-1,TRBV19,CATRSGVYNEQFF,TGTGCCACTAGAAGCGGCGTCTACAATGAGCAGTTCTTC
-,-,14,TRBJ2-3,TRBV19,CASSRERFTDTQYF,TGTGCCAGTAGTAGGGAGCGGTTCACAGATACGCAGTATTTT
-,-,12,TRBJ2-7,TRBV5-1,CASSAGGPEQYF,TGCGCCAGCAGCGCTGGGGGGCCCGAGCAGTACTTC
TRBD2,-,15,TRBJ2-1,TRBV10-3,CAISSTSGVHNEQFF,TGTGCCATCAGTTCGACTAGCGGAGTCCACAATGAGCAGTTCTTC
-,-,16,TRBJ2-1,TRBV4-3,CASSQDPGGLSNEQFF,TGCGCCAGCAGCCAAGATCCAGGGGGGCTTAGCAATGAGCAGTTCTTC
-,few,12,TRBJ2-5,TRBV2,CASRTAVETQYF,TGTGCCAGCCGGACGGCCGTCGAGACCCAGTACTTC
-,-,12,TRBJ2-4,TRBV29-1,CSVDLAKNIQYF,TGCAGCGTTGACTTAGCCAAAAACATTCAGTACTTC
-,-,14,TRBJ2-1,TRBV7-2,CASSRDGSYNEQFF,TGTGCCAGCAGCAGGGACGGAAGTTACAATGAGCAGTTCTTC
TRBD1,-,16,TRBJ2-6,TRBV6-6,CASSRRDRAGANVLTF,TGTGCCAGCAGCCGCCGGGACAGGGCTGGGGCCAACGTCCTGACTTTC
-,-,13,TRBJ2-5,TRBV10-3,CAITDNYDETQYF,TGTGCCATCACCGACAATTACGACGAGACCCAGTACTTC
-,-,12,TRBJ2-4,TRBV7-2,CASSPALGIQYF,TGTGCCAGCAGCCCGGCCCTAGGCATTCAGTACTTC
-,once,14,TRBJ1-1,TRBV10-3,CAISEDSRATEAFF,TGTGCCATCAGTGAGGACTCCAGGGCGACTGAAGCTTTCTTT
TRBD2,-,15,TRBJ2-5,TRBV5-4,CASSLRLAGEETQYF,TGTGCCAGCAGCTTGCGGCTAGCGGGGGAAGAGACCCAGTACTTC
-,-,16,TRBJ1-5,TRBV18,CASSPGSAGTGQPQHF,TGTGCCAGCTCACCAGGATCAGCCGGGACGGGTCAGCCCCAGCATTTT
-,-,16,TRBJ2-7,TRBV19,CASSIRSGDSAYEQYF,TGTGCCAGTAGTATTCGGTCGGGGGACAGCGCCTACGAGCAGTACTTC
-,-,15,TRBJ1-5,TRBV6-1,CASSGEGISNQPQHF,TGTGCCAGCAGTGGTGAGGGTATCAGCAATCAGCCCCAGCATTTT
-,-,18,TRBJ2-6,TRBV5-4,CASSLVGGYGSGANVLTF,TGTGCCAGCAGCTTGGTAGGGGGTTATGGCTCTGGGGCCAACGTCCTGACTTTC
-,once,17,TRBJ2-3,TRBV27,CASSTSGRGVVVDTQYF,TGTGCCAGCAGTACCTCTGGTCGGGGTGTCGTGGTAGATACGCAGTATTTT
TRBD1,-,14,TRBJ1-2,TRBV25-1,CASSGGTAVYGYTF,TGTGCCAGCAGTGGAGGGACAGCGGTATATGGCTACACCTTC
-,once,14,TRBJ2-3,TRBV21-1,CASRTGSTKDTQYF,TGTGCCAGCAGGACAGGGTCCACAAAGGATACGCAGTATTTT
-,-,15,TRBJ1-1,TRBV18,CASSPVGGEGTEAFF,TGTGCCAGCTCACCAGTTGGGGGAGAGGGCACTGAAGCTTTCTTT
TRBD1,-,16,TRBJ2-1,TRBV11-2,CASSLFLGQGVDLQFF,TGTGCCAGCAGCTTATTTTTGGGACAGGGGGTGGATTTGCAGTTCTTC
TRBD1,-,15,TRBJ2-5,TRBV7-2,CASSPMGQYQETQYF,TGTGCCAGCAGCCCAATGGGACAGTACCAAGAGACCCAGTACTTC
TRBD1,-,17,TRBJ1-1,TRBV18,CASSPLEQGLSHTEAFF,TGTGCCAGCTCACCCCTCGAACAGGGGTTGAGTCATACTGAAGCTTTCTTT